Below, 16 T cell receptor beta chains from the same sample are listed, as sequenced in a study of T cells after yellow fever vaccination. Each CDR3 protein is one row after TCRdb ran MiXCR on the 5' RACE reads. Here the sample spans under 600,000 distinct CDR3 sequences, 20% to 25% being singletons. Sequenced here: PBMCs, sampled roughly 23 days after the first yellow fever vaccination. The receptors were sampled from a man aged 18 to 29 who received the YFV17D yellow fever vaccine.

V and J are TRBV10-3 and TRBJ2-1; D call uncertain. Germline V lookup: CDR1 ENHRY, CDR2 SYGVKD. The CDR3 runs to 13 residues. V lost 4 bases and J lost 9, with 13 bases in between. Here the CDR3 DNA reads TGTGCCATCAGTGTGACCCCCGAGGTTGAGCAGTTCTTC. Translating gives CAISVTPEVEQFF.

The chain employs TRBV7-9 and TRBJ2-7; D ambiguous. CDR1 SEHNR and CDR2 FQNEAQ come from the germline V gene (reference sequence). Trimming left V 5 bases short and J 5 bases short, with 13 bases between. The length of the CDR3 is 13 residues. DNA of the CDR3: TGTGCCAGCAGCCTCTCCCCACCGAACGAGCAGTACTTC. This encodes CASSLSPPNEQYF.

This clonotype showed up just a few times. CDR3 sequence: CASSEWTAGSEKDTQYF. The CDR3 DNA reads as TGTGCCAGCAGTGAATGGACTGCAGGATCCGAGAAAGATACGCAGTATTTT. J is TRBJ2-3 and V is TRBV25-1; a possible D gene is TRBD2 (5 bases). V lost 1 base, J lost 5 bases, and 19 bases lay in between. The CDR3 has 17 residues. The germline V gene has CDR1 MGHDK and CDR2 SYGVNS.

This clonotype was seen more than once but under ten times. This sequence joins TRBV11-1 and TRBJ1-4, with D hard to call. The germline V gene encodes CDR1 SGHAT and CDR2 FQDESV (reference sequence). Trimming shortened V by 3 bases and J by 0 bases, and 11 bases separated the two germline ends. CDR3 length: 16 amino acids. DNA of the CDR3: TGTGCCAGCAGCTTGATTGGACGGGCAACTAATGAAAAACTGTTTTTT. Translated: CASSLIGRATNEKLFF.

This clonotype was detected only a few times. The chain is built from TRBV20-1 and TRBJ2-5, with D perhaps TRBD2 (5 bases). CDR3 size: 13 residues. The germline gives CDR1 DFQATT, CDR2 SNEGSKA (reference sequence). The CDR3 reads CRVGGPGQETQYF. The DNA of the CDR3 is TGCAGAGTAGGTGGTCCGGGGCAAGAGACCCAGTACTTC.

The table lists this clonotype with a few counts. The CDR3 DNA sequence: TGCAGTGCCCAAGCGCTTAGCGGGGCCACAGATACGCAGTATTTT. It encodes CSAQALSGATDTQYF. J is TRBJ2-3 and V is TRBV20-1; TRBD2 matches 8 bases. V gave up 6 bases and J gave up 2 bases; unmatched junction bases: 10. The length of the CDR3 is 15 residues. Germline V gene lookup returns CDR1 DFQATT and CDR2 SNEGSKA (reference sequence).

This clonotype was counted only a few times. The CDR3 reads CASSVAVPANEQFF. Here the CDR3 DNA reads TGTGCCAGCAGCGTAGCAGTCCCGGCCAATGAGCAGTTCTTC. This sequence joins TRBV9 and TRBJ2-1; no firm D call. V dropped 0 bases and J dropped 6 bases, with 10 bases sitting between them. The CDR3 runs to 14 residues. Germline loops: CDR1 SGDLS, CDR2 YYNGEE. Using reference TRBV9 and TRBJ2-1 for the parts outside the CDR3, the full variable domain is DSGVTQTPKHLITATGQRVTLRCSPRSGDLSVYWYQQSLDQGLQFLIQYYNGEERAKGNILERFSAQQFPDLHSELNLSSLELGDSALYFCASSVAVPANEQFFGPGTRLTVL.

The chain recombines TRBV6-5 with TRBJ2-3; 9 bases fit TRBD2. The ends lost 0 bases at V and 1 base at J; junction bases unmatched: 2. The CDR3 consists of 16 residues. Germline V gene sequence: CDR1 MNHEY, CDR2 SVGAGI. The CDR3 spells CASSYSLAGRTDTQYF. In DNA, the CDR3 is TGTGCCAGCAGTTACTCGCTAGCGGGGCGCACAGATACGCAGTATTTT.

The chain joins TRBV18 to TRBJ1-1; D unresolved. This CDR3 has 13 amino acids. V lost 5 bases and J lost 1, with 8 bases in between. Germline V gene sequence: CDR1 KGHSH, CDR2 LQKENI. The CDR3 DNA sequence: TGTGCCAGCTCAAATACAGCGAACACTGAAGCTTTCTTT. Translation: CASSNTANTEAFF.

The chain uses TRBV18 and TRBJ2-6; D is possibly TRBD2 (5 bases). Germline loops: CDR1 KGHSH, CDR2 LQKENI. V was shortened by 3 bases and J by 1 base, with 7 bases between the two germline ends. The CDR3 totals 15 residues. CDR3 sequence reads: CASSPWESGANVLTF. CDR3 nucleotides: TGTGCCAGCTCACCTTGGGAGTCTGGGGCCAACGTCCTGACTTTC.

The chain uses TRBV29-1 and TRBJ2-1; D unclear. The CDR3 is 14 residues long. The V and J ends lost 1 base and 1 base respectively, with 8 bases between them. CDR1 SQVTM and CDR2 ANQGSEA come from the germline V gene. The CDR3 DNA reads as TGCAGCGTTGAAGGCTCCCTATCCTACAATGAGCAGTTCTTC. This gives the protein CSVEGSLSYNEQFF.

The chain employs TRBV27 and TRBJ2-6; D possibly matches TRBD1 or TRBD2 (6 bases each). Germline V CDR1 and CDR2: MNHEY, SMNVEV (reference sequence). The CDR3 has 18 residues. Trimming cost V 3 bases and J 0 bases, with 15 bases left between them. The CDR3 here is CASSFAGHTSSGANVLTF. Here the CDR3 DNA reads TGTGCCAGCAGTTTTGCGGGACACACCAGCTCTGGGGCCAACGTCCTGACTTTC. The full variable domain, completed using reference TRBV27 and TRBJ2-6, is EAQVTQNPRYLITVTGKKLTVTCSQNMNHEYMSWYRQDPGLGLRQIYYSMNVEVTDKGDVPEGYKVSRKEKRNFPLILESPSPNQTSLYFCASSFAGHTSSGANVLTFGAGSRLTVL.

This rearrangement joins TRBV5-1 to TRBJ2-1; 15 positions match TRBD2. The CDR3 runs 17 residues. V was clipped by 5 bases and J by 9 bases; unmatched bases: 12. The germline V gene encodes CDR1 SGHRS and CDR2 YFSETQ. The CDR3 spells CASRGLAGGTRLGEQFF. The CDR3 bases are TGCGCCAGCAGGGGACTAGCGGGGGGTACCCGTTTGGGTGAGCAGTTCTTC.

Many counts were recorded for this clonotype. The CDR3 protein is CASSPTVRTDTQYF. CDR3 nucleotides: TGTGCCAGCAGCCCGACAGTCCGCACAGATACGCAGTATTTT. V is TRBV7-2 and J is TRBJ2-3; perhaps TRBD1 as D (5 bases). Trimming stripped 5 bases from V and 1 base from J, with 10 bases between. There are 14 residues in the CDR3. CDR1 and CDR2 from the germline V gene are SGHTA and FQGNSA.

The chain is built from TRBV28 and TRBJ1-1; D is perhaps TRBD1 (6 bases). V lost 1 base and J lost 6, with 24 bases in between. This CDR3 is built from 18 residues. CDR1 MDHEN and CDR2 SYDVKM come from the germline V gene. The CDR3 coding sequence is TGTGCCAGCAGTTTATCATTGGGTGGGGGGCAGGGGCCCCCTGAAGCTTTCTTT. The encoded protein is CASSLSLGGGQGPPEAFF.

The chain links TRBV4-1 to TRBJ2-1, with D possibly matching TRBD1 (6 bases). Per the germline V gene, CDR1 is MGHRA and CDR2 is YSYEKL. The CDR3 runs 16 residues. The ends were cut back, 0 bases at V and 7 bases at J, with 16 bases in the middle. The CDR3 here is CASSQEPRRGLNEQFF. The CDR3 nucleotides read TGCGCCAGCAGCCAAGAACCCCGCAGGGGCCTGAATGAGCAGTTCTTC.